The clone carrying this T cell receptor (beta chain) was detected only once. What it binds is not known. This sample is drawn from a study of cytomegalovirus exposure and HLA in healthy donors. Study-level points and caveats: Several of the most significant clusters appeared, in a later analysis, to be linked to common viral pathogens.

With 60 Vbeta and 13 Jbeta primers, the PCR was carried out. In the original analysis: Tens of millions of unique TCR beta chains, roughly 10 million shared, were counted in a later analysis. TCRdb's copy holds only in-frame clones and misses some; the assay was immunoSEQ multiplex PCR. V, J and clone size are taken as reported in that table, and D and trimming were inferred from the DNA itself. The repertoire holds about 170,000 clones, with approximately 85% as singletons. The receptor was isolated from a girl aged 2 to 9 in good health and CMV-seropositive. The sample consisted of PBMCs.

CDR3 in DNA: TGTGCCAGCAGTGTCCGGACAGGGGGTAGCACAGATACGCAGTATTTT. Translation: CASSVRTGGSTDTQYF. The V call is TRBV6-1, the J call TRBJ2-3, with 10 bases matching TRBD1. CDR1 MNHNS and CDR2 SASEGT come from the germline V gene. J gave up 0 bases and V 4 bases, and 4 bases lay outside the gene matches. The CDR3 has 16 residues.